The 30 T cell receptor beta chains below come from one sample, sequenced in a study of CD8 T cells in Susac syndrome. RNA, at 0.5 to 1 ug, was reverse transcribed with random hexamers. TCRdb reanalysed the immunoSEQ multiplex PCR reads using MiXCR and keeps one entry per CDR3 protein. The table has about 210,000 distinct CDR3 sequences, about 95% seen once. The sequencing sample was made of CD4+ T cells from PBMCs. The source of these receptors is a human donor with Susac syndrome.

This chain connects TRBV20-1 to TRBJ2-1, with D tentatively TRBD1 (6 bases). V was shortened by 4 bases and J by 4 bases, with 17 bases between the two germline ends. The CDR3 covers 15 residues. Germline CDR1 and CDR2: DFQATT and SNEGSKA (reference sequence). CDR3 amino acids: CSAKGSGRGYNEQFF. The CDR3, as DNA: TGCAGTGCTAAAGGAAGTGGCAGGGGTTACAATGAGCAGTTCTTC.

The V gene is TRBV6-2 or TRBV6-3, the J gene TRBJ1-5; D ambiguous. CDR3 length: 14 amino acids. The germline gives CDR1 MNHEY, CDR2 SVGEGT. Trimming shortened V by 2 bases and J by 1 base, and 6 bases separated the two germline ends. CDR3 region: CASSYGGSNQPQHF. The CDR3 DNA sequence: TGTGCCAGCAGTTACGGCGGGAGCAATCAGCCCCAGCATTTT.

The rearrangement uses TRBV30 and TRBJ1-2, with 12 bases lining up with TRBD1. Looked up from germline, CDR1 is GTSNPN and CDR2 is SVGIG (reference sequence). This CDR3 has 15 residues. Trimming at V came to 3 bases and at J to 7 bases, leaving 9 bases not matched to a gene. The CDR3: CAWRRSGQGASGYTF. DNA of the CDR3: TGTGCCTGGAGGCGTTCGGGACAGGGGGCCTCTGGCTACACCTTC.

The V gene is TRBV7-3, the J gene TRBJ1-2; D is perhaps TRBD1 (5 bases). Germline-derived CDR1 and CDR2 are SGHTA and FQGTGA. The CDR3 covers 14 residues. Trimming cost V 4 bases and J 3 bases, with 12 bases left between them. The CDR3 DNA sequence: TGTGCCAGCAGCTCTACCGGGACGGACTATGGCTACACCTTC. Its translation: CASSSTGTDYGYTF.

V usage is TRBV25-1 and J usage is TRBJ2-7; 8 positions agree with TRBD1. V gave up 5 bases and J gave up 5 bases; unmatched junction bases: 8. Looked up from germline, CDR1 is MGHDK and CDR2 is SYGVNS. CDR3 length: 14 amino acids. In nucleotides, the CDR3 is TGTGCCAGCAGTAAGTGGCAGGGGGCTCACGAGCAGTACTTC. It encodes CASSKWQGAHEQYF.

The V and J genes are TRBV29-1 and TRBJ2-4; D is ambiguous. V dropped 7 bases and J dropped 0 bases, with 10 bases sitting between them. Germline-derived CDR1 and CDR2 are SQVTM and ANQGSEA. CDR3 length: 13 residues. This CDR3 reads CSAQLLAKNIQYF. The DNA for the CDR3 is TGCAGCGCCCAGTTATTAGCCAAAAACATTCAGTACTTC. Based on the CDR3 plus reference TRBV29-1 and TRBJ2-4, the full variable domain is SAVISQKPSRDICQRGTSLTIQCQVDSQVTMMFWYRQQPGQSLTLIATANQGSEATYESGFVIDKFPISRPNLTFSTLTVSNMSPEDSSIYLCSAQLLAKNIQYFGAGTRLSVL.

The rearrangement joins TRBV29-1 to TRBJ1-2; D is unresolved. CDR3 length: 12 residues. V dropped 7 bases and J dropped 1 base, with 10 bases sitting between them. Looked up from germline, CDR1 is SQVTM and CDR2 is ANQGSEA. The CDR3 DNA reads as TGCAGCGCTCTGACGGATAACTATGGCTACACCTTC. As protein: CSALTDNYGYTF.

The chain is built from TRBV6-2 or TRBV6-3 and TRBJ1-2; D is unresolved. V was shortened by 7 bases and J by 6 bases, with 12 bases between the two germline ends. There are 12 residues in the CDR3. Germline CDR1 is MNHEY and CDR2 is SVGEGT. The CDR3 loop is CASTIEGDGYTF. CDR3 sequence (DNA): TGTGCCAGCACCATCGAAGGCGATGGCTACACCTTC.

This clonotype was counted once. V usage is TRBV6-6 and J usage is TRBJ2-1; no firm D call. Germline CDR1 is MNHNY and CDR2 is SVGAGI (reference sequence). This CDR3 has 12 amino acids. V lost 7 bases, J lost 4 bases, and 8 bases lay in between. The CDR3 sequence: CASTGQYNEQFF. CDR3 sequence (DNA): TGTGCCAGCACTGGTCAGTACAATGAGCAGTTCTTC.

V gene TRBV4-1 combines with J gene TRBJ1-5; no firm D call. Germline assignment: CDR1 MGHRA and CDR2 YSYEKL. V gave up 1 base and J gave up 1 base, with 14 bases separating them. This CDR3 region has 17 residues. CDR3 residues: CASSQVGGLRSNQPQHF. For the CDR3, the DNA is TGCGCCAGCAGCCAAGTTGGCGGGCTGAGGAGCAATCAGCCCCAGCATTTT.

This chain uses TRBV15 with TRBJ2-7; possibly TRBD1 or TRBD2 for D (6 bases each). Trimming stripped 0 bases from V and 3 bases from J, with 12 bases between. Germline V CDR1 and CDR2: LNHNV, YYDKDF (reference sequence). This CDR3 is built from 15 residues. CDR3 in DNA: TGTGCCACCAGCAGAGAGGGCAGGGGAGGCTACGAGCAGTACTTC. The encoded protein is CATSREGRGGYEQYF.

This chain uses TRBV30 with TRBJ2-7, with D unresolved. There are 10 residues in the CDR3. V lost 5 bases and J lost 3, with 5 bases in between. The germline V gene encodes CDR1 GTSNPN and CDR2 SVGIG (reference sequence). DNA for the CDR3: TGTGCCTGGGGCAACTACGAGCAGTACTTC. This translates into CAWGNYEQYF.

This clonotype was seen a single time. The chain uses TRBV28 and TRBJ2-7; D gene unclear. Germline lookup yields CDR1 MDHEN and CDR2 SYDVKM. The CDR3 totals 13 residues. V was pared by 10 bases and J by 2 bases, with 15 bases between. This CDR3 reads CATRSSATYEQYF. Written as DNA, the CDR3 is TGTGCCACCCGCAGCTCCGCTACCTACGAGCAGTACTTC.

The genes are TRBV14 and TRBJ2-3; perhaps TRBD2 as D (5 bases). Germline V CDR1 and CDR2: SGHDN, FVKESK. Trimming removed 1 base at V and 5 bases at J, with 16 bases between. This CDR3 is 16 amino acids long. The CDR3 nucleotides are TGTGCCAGCAGCCAAGTTTTGGTCCGGAGGCGAGATACGCAGTATTTT. Translating it yields CASSQVLVRRRDTQYF. Using reference TRBV14 and TRBJ2-3 for the parts outside the CDR3, the full variable domain is EAGVTQFPSHSVIEKGQTVTLRCDPISGHDNLYWYRRVMGKEIKFLLHFVKESKQDESGMPNNRFLAERTGGTYSTLKVQPAELEDSGVYFCASSQVLVRRRDTQYFGPGTRLTVL.

The gene calls are TRBV25-1 and TRBJ1-6; D is undetermined. CDR1 is MGHDK and CDR2 is SYGVNS in the germline V gene. The V end lost 6 bases, the J end lost 0 bases, and 12 bases lay between the germline ends. The CDR3 is 16 residues long. The DNA of the CDR3 is TGTGCCAGCAGCCCCGGGATCAGCTCCTATAATTCACCCCTCCACTTT. It encodes CASSPGISSYNSPLHF.

This clonotype was seen only a few times. The rearrangement joins TRBV7-8 to TRBJ2-5, with no clear D. This CDR3 region has 13 residues. V gave up 1 base and J gave up 2 bases, with 5 bases separating them. Looked up from germline, CDR1 is SGHVS and CDR2 is FQNEAQ. The CDR3 bases are TGTGCCAGCAGCTTAGTAGGGCAAGAGACCCAGTACTTC. Its translation is CASSLVGQETQYF. The full variable domain, with the rest looked up from reference TRBV7-8 and TRBJ2-5, is GAGVSQSPRYKVAKRGQDVALRCDPISGHVSLFWYQQALGQGPEFLTYFQNEAQLDKSGLPSDRFFAERPEGSVSTLKIQRTQQEDSAVYLCASSLVGQETQYFGPGTRLLVL.

The genes are TRBV20-1 and TRBJ2-7; perhaps TRBD2 as D (6 bases). Germline CDR1 and CDR2: DFQATT and SNEGSKA (reference sequence). The CDR3 is 12 residues long. Trimming cost V 3 bases and J 9 bases, with 15 bases left between them. CDR3 sequence reads: CSARAVLGGQYF. Written as DNA, the CDR3 is TGCAGTGCTAGGGCCGTGTTGGGGGGGCAGTACTTC.

The chain couples TRBV5-1 to TRBJ1-1, with 7 bases aligning to TRBD1. V shed 4 bases, J shed 6 bases, and the junction held 6 bases outside the gene matches. The CDR3 loop spans 13 amino acids. Looked up from germline, CDR1 is SGHRS and CDR2 is YFSETQ. CDR3 in DNA: TGCGCCAGCAGCATGGACAGGATATCTGAAGCTTTCTTT. Amino acids: CASSMDRISEAFF.

The chain recombines TRBV27 with TRBJ2-7; D uncertain. Germline CDR1 MNHEY, CDR2 SMNVEV (reference sequence). This CDR3 is built from 16 residues. V was shortened by 0 bases and J by 6 bases, with 18 bases between the two germline ends. CDR3 nucleotides: TGTGCCAGCAGTTTATCAGGTACACTGACAAGCCCCGAGCAGTACTTC. Its protein product is CASSLSGTLTSPEQYF.

This sequence joins TRBV20-1 and TRBJ1-2; unclear D gene. Trimming took off 6 bases at V and 7 bases at J, with 12 bases between the two ends. Per germline, CDR1 DFQATT and CDR2 SNEGSKA (reference sequence). This CDR3 contains 11 residues. CDR3 coding DNA: TGCAGTGCAGCCCCCTCGCCTGGCTACACCTTC. Amino acids: CSAAPSPGYTF.

This chain connects TRBV9 to TRBJ2-1; D might be TRBD2 (6 bases). CDR3 length: 15 residues. The germline V and J ends were trimmed by 0 bases and 7 bases, with 14 bases remaining between them. From germline, CDR1 is SGDLS and CDR2 YYNGEE. The CDR3 sequence: CASSVAGEGENEQFF. CDR3 in DNA: TGTGCCAGCAGCGTAGCGGGGGAAGGTGAGAATGAGCAGTTCTTC.

This CDR3 reads CATGDSGGTDTQYF. The CDR3 region has the DNA TGTGCCACCGGGGACAGTGGAGGCACAGATACGCAGTATTTT. This chain joins TRBV24-1 and TRBJ2-3, with 7 bases fitting TRBD1. CDR1 and CDR2 (germline): KGHDR, SFDVKD. V lost 9 bases and J lost 1; bases outside the gene matches: 6. This CDR3 contains 14 residues.

This chain links TRBV11-3 with TRBJ2-5; D is possibly TRBD1 (7 bases). Trimming removed 5 bases at V and 4 bases at J, with 14 bases between. The germline CDR1 and CDR2 sequences are SGHNT and YENEEA. The CDR3 totals 14 residues. For the CDR3, the DNA is TGTGCCAGCAGCCCAGGGGGGACACCAGAGACCCAGTACTTC. It translates to CASSPGGTPETQYF.

This chain joins TRBV30 and TRBJ1-2, with TRBD1 identical over 7 bases. This CDR3 comprises 16 residues. The V and J ends lost 4 bases and 4 bases, in that order; junction bases with no gene match: 15. Germline loops: CDR1 GTSNPN, CDR2 SVGIG (reference sequence). The CDR3 loop reads CAWTVGGDSLSYGYTF. DNA of the CDR3: TGTGCCTGGACCGTGGGCGGGGACAGTTTATCCTATGGCTACACCTTC. The whole variable domain, filled in from reference TRBV30 and TRBJ1-2, reads SQTIHQWPATLVQPVGSPLSLECTVEGTSNPNLYWYRQAAGRGLQLLFYSVGIGQISSEVPQNLSASRPQDRQFILSSKKLLLSDSGFYLCAWTVGGDSLSYGYTFGSGTRLTVV.

Details on this clonotype: A junction end diverges from the germline sequence, so it may reflect a read error. This chain links TRBV20-1 with TRBJ2-3; D uncertain. The CDR3 is made up of 14 amino acids. Germline CDR1 is DFQATT and CDR2 is SNEGSKA (reference sequence). CDR3 region: CSAKRGVGTDTQYF. The DNA for the CDR3 is TGCAGCGCTAAACGCGGTGTCGGAACAGATACGCAGTATTTT.

The CDR3 nucleotides read TGCGCCAGCAGCCAAGTCCACAGGGGAGATACGCAGTATTTT. It translates to CASSQVHRGDTQYF. The chain couples TRBV4-1 to TRBJ2-3; 7 bases are a match to TRBD1. From germline, CDR1 is MGHRA and CDR2 YSYEKL. V was pared by 1 base and J by 5 bases, with 3 bases of the junction left unmatched. CDR3 length: 14 amino acids.

This chain uses TRBV2 with TRBJ1-2; D remains unclear. This CDR3 spans 13 amino acids. The V gene's germline CDR1 is SNHLY and CDR2 FYNNEI. Trimming removed 2 bases from V and 4 bases from J, with 8 bases in between. The CDR3 region is CASSENRPYGYTF. CDR3 in DNA: TGTGCCAGCAGTGAAAATCGTCCCTATGGCTACACCTTC.

The V call is TRBV20-1, the J call TRBJ2-5, with TRBD2 matching over 10 bases. From germline, CDR1 is DFQATT and CDR2 SNEGSKA (reference sequence). V shed 2 bases and J 5 bases; nucleotides not matched to a gene: 5. The CDR3 loop spans 14 amino acids. The CDR3 region has the DNA TGCAGTGCTAGACTAGCGGGGGTTGTGGAGACCCAGTACTTC. This translates into CSARLAGVVETQYF.

The chain joins TRBV12-3 or TRBV12-4 to TRBJ2-7; 7 bases line up with TRBD2. This CDR3 is 16 amino acids long. J gave up 0 bases and V 6 bases, and 11 bases lay outside the gene matches. This chain's CDR3 is CASSPGGETGSYEQYF. DNA of the CDR3: TGTGCCAGCAGCCCTGGGGGGGAGACCGGCTCCTACGAGCAGTACTTC.

The rearrangement joins TRBV4-2 to TRBJ1-1; possible D gene TRBD1, 6 bases. This CDR3 region has 14 residues. Germline V CDR1 and CDR2: LGHNA, YNFKEQ. The V gene lost 2 bases and the J gene lost 10 bases, with 17 bases spanning the gap. CDR3 DNA: TGTGCCAGCAGCCAATATCTAGGGGGTAGCGGAGCTTTCTTT. It specifies CASSQYLGGSGAFF.